This paragraph covers one TCR beta chain sequence. Its antigen remains unidentified. This entry is derived from a study of blood T cells in healthy people across ages. Overall study results and limits: Both naive CD4+ cell counts and diversity were greater in long-lived donors than in aged donors. In the absence of known donor CMV status, changes in expanded clonotypes were possibly confounded.

Alongside a J-beta primer mix, a sample-barcoded 5' primer served in a second PCR lasting roughly 6 to 12 cycles. TCRdb itself ran the 5' RACE reads through MiXCR, one entry per CDR3 protein. The sample shows around 600,000 distinct CDR3 sequences, 40% to 50% of them seen only once. Germline CDR1 SGHTA, CDR2 FQGTGA. The CDR3 has 15 residues. V lost 5 bases and J lost 3, with 15 bases in between. The study drew donors from healthy Caucasian individuals in Russia aged roughly 6 to 100. PBMCs, at least 6 million per sample, were isolated. Material for sequencing was blood. The gene calls are TRBV7-3 and TRBJ2-3; tentative D call: TRBD1 (7 bases). The receptor was derived from a man older than 75 in good health. This CDR3 reads CASSPSTGRTDTQYF. CDR3 sequence (DNA): TGTGCCAGCAGCCCCTCGACAGGGAGGACAGATACGCAGTATTTT.